These 15 T cell receptor beta chains were sequenced from one sample in a study of cytomegalovirus exposure and HLA in healthy donors. This PCR relied on a set of 60 Vbeta primers and 13 Jbeta primers. Repertoires were generated with immunoSEQ multiplex PCR, while TCRdb's copy carries only in-frame clones and drops some. The sample shows roughly 140,000 clones, 80% to 85% of them seen only once. Sequenced: PBMCs. The receptors were sampled from a male donor in good health and CMV-seronegative.

Only a few counts were recorded for this clone. The rearrangement links TRBV7-2 to TRBJ1-1, with D unresolved. Germline lookup yields CDR1 SGHTA and CDR2 FQGNSA. V was cut by 5 bases and J by 9 bases, with 13 bases left in between. The CDR3 consists of 12 residues. The CDR3 DNA reads TGTGCCAGCAGCCGTAATCGGGAAAAAGCTTTCTTT. Protein product: CASSRNREKAFF.

This clone was observed a single time. The gene calls are TRBV18 and TRBJ2-2; 9 nucleotides line up with TRBD2. Trimming at V came to 3 bases and at J to 1 base, leaving 3 bases not matched to a gene. The germline V gene has CDR1 KGHSH and CDR2 LQKENI. The CDR3 has 16 residues. The CDR3: CASSPLAGKNTGELFF. The CDR3 coding sequence is TGTGCCAGCTCACCGCTAGCGGGGAAGAACACCGGGGAGCTGTTTTTT.

The chain couples TRBV28 to TRBJ2-5; 7 positions match TRBD1. The V gene's germline CDR1 is MDHEN and CDR2 SYDVKM. The CDR3 has 13 amino acids. V was pared by 6 bases and J by 3 bases, with 4 bases of the junction left unmatched. CDR3: CASRRQGKETQYF. The CDR3 nucleotides are TGTGCCAGCAGGCGACAGGGTAAAGAGACCCAGTACTTC.

This chain links TRBV19 with TRBJ2-1; 10 nucleotides agree with TRBD2. The CDR3 spans 16 residues. From germline, CDR1 is LNHDA and CDR2 SQIVND (reference sequence). Trimming took 2 bases from V and 8 from J; bases not matched to a gene: 9. CDR3: CASSISWLAGVHEQFF. CDR3 DNA sequence: TGTGCCAGTAGTATATCCTGGCTAGCGGGAGTCCATGAGCAGTTCTTC.

This chain links TRBV29-1 with TRBJ1-2; 7 bases align to TRBD1. Germline assignment: CDR1 SQVTM and CDR2 ANQGSEA. This CDR3 has 13 residues. Trimming removed 6 bases from V and 4 bases from J; junction bases left unmatched: 8. This CDR3 reads CSVNSGTAYGYTF. The CDR3 DNA is TGCAGCGTGAATTCCGGGACAGCCTATGGCTACACCTTC. The variable domain in full, completed from reference TRBV29-1 and TRBJ1-2, reads SAVISQKPSRDICQRGTSLTIQCQVDSQVTMMFWYRQQPGQSLTLIATANQGSEATYESGFVIDKFPISRPNLTFSTLTVSNMSPEDSSIYLCSVNSGTAYGYTFGSGTRLTVV.

The rearrangement joins TRBV21-1 to TRBJ2-3; the DNA was not compared with TRBD2, the D call given in the table. TRBV21-1 is shown as a pseudogene. The length of the CDR3 is 17 residues. The CDR3 reads CASSTLKRAGDTDTQYF. The CDR3 DNA reads TGTGCCAGCAGCACGCTAAAGCGAGCGGGGGACACAGATACGCAGTATTTT.

This chain uses TRBV14 with TRBJ2-7, with D hard to call. Germline V lookup: CDR1 SGHDN, CDR2 FVKESK. This CDR3 contains 11 residues. The V and J ends lost 1 base and 6 bases respectively, with 4 bases between them. CDR3 amino acids: CASSQGGEQYF. For the CDR3, the DNA is TGTGCCAGCAGCCAAGGAGGCGAGCAGTACTTC.

The gene calls are TRBV11-2 and TRBJ2-1; D remains unclear. Per germline, CDR1 SGHAT and CDR2 FQNNGV. The CDR3 length is 10 residues. Trimming removed 3 bases at V and 11 bases at J, with 5 bases between. CDR3: CASSLSQQFF. The CDR3 DNA follows: TGTGCCAGCAGCTTGAGCCAGCAGTTCTTC.

The chain has TRBV7-9 and TRBJ1-1; possibly TRBD1 for D (6 bases). V gave up 1 base and J gave up 1 base, with 13 bases separating them. The CDR3 is 16 residues long. Germline V lookup: CDR1 SEHNR, CDR2 FQNEAQ (reference sequence). The CDR3 region has the DNA TGTGCCAGCAGCTTAGAGGTAGGGGGACCGAACACTGAAGCTTTCTTT. Residues: CASSLEVGGPNTEAFF.

The V call is TRBV18, the J call TRBJ1-2; D is perhaps TRBD1 (6 bases). The V end lost 1 base, the J end lost 8 bases, and 23 bases lay between the germline ends. This CDR3 is built from 17 residues. CDR1 and CDR2 from the germline V gene are KGHSH and LQKENI. CDR3 sequence reads: CASSPLPGEGTFRGYTF. CDR3 bases: TGTGCCAGCTCACCACTCCCAGGGGAAGGGACCTTCCGAGGCTACACCTTC.

This clone was observed a few times. The CDR3 nucleotides are TGTGCCAGCAGCTTAGGTGGGGCAGGGTACGCGGGAAGGGAGCAGTTCTTC. This gives the protein CASSLGGAGYAGREQFF. The chain couples TRBV7-2 to TRBJ2-1; D possibly corresponds to TRBD2 (6 bases). Trimming cost V 1 base and J 10 bases, with 23 bases left between them. Germline-derived CDR1 and CDR2 are SGHTA and FQGNSA. The CDR3 has 17 amino acids.

In this sample, this clone turned up once. The CDR3 coding sequence is TGTGCCAGCAGCGTAGGGGGAGGCCATGAAAAACTGTTTTTT. Encoded protein: CASSVGGGHEKLFF. V gene TRBV9 combines with J gene TRBJ1-4; D remains ambiguous. This CDR3 is 14 amino acids long. Trimming pared 0 bases from V and 6 bases from J, leaving 9 bases between. Per the germline V gene, CDR1 is SGDLS and CDR2 is YYNGEE.

This chain uses TRBV20-1 with TRBJ2-1, with D uncertain. Trimming stripped 4 bases from V and 7 bases from J, with 5 bases between. The CDR3 sequence is 10 residues long. The germline gives CDR1 DFQATT, CDR2 SNEGSKA (reference sequence). The CDR3 loop is CSANMNEQFF. CDR3 DNA: TGCAGTGCTAATATGAATGAGCAGTTCTTC.

This clone was seen only a few times. This sample also contains other DNA sequences that code for the same CDR3. J is TRBJ1-2 and V is TRBV19, with D uncertain. Germline V gene data show CDR1 as LNHDA and CDR2 as SQIVND (reference sequence). Trimming removed 6 bases from V and 4 bases from J, with 12 bases in between. This CDR3 region has 13 residues. The DNA for the CDR3 is TGTGCCAGTAGCCTGGGCACCGCCTATGGCTACACCTTC. Protein product: CASSLGTAYGYTF. Based on the CDR3 plus reference TRBV19 and TRBJ1-2, the full variable domain is DGGITQSPKYLFRKEGQNVTLSCEQNLNHDAMYWYRQDPGQGLRLIYYSQIVNDFQKGDIAEGYSVSREKKESFPLTVTSAQKNPTAFYLCASSLGTAYGYTFGSGTRLTVV.

This sequence joins TRBV4-2 and TRBJ2-1; D might be TRBD2 (5 bases). Germline V CDR1 and CDR2: LGHNA, YNFKEQ. The length of the CDR3 is 12 residues. Trimming left V 1 base short and J 9 bases short, with 7 bases between. CDR3 amino acids: CASSQVGVEQFF. The CDR3 region has the DNA TGTGCCAGCAGCCAAGTCGGGGTTGAGCAGTTCTTC.